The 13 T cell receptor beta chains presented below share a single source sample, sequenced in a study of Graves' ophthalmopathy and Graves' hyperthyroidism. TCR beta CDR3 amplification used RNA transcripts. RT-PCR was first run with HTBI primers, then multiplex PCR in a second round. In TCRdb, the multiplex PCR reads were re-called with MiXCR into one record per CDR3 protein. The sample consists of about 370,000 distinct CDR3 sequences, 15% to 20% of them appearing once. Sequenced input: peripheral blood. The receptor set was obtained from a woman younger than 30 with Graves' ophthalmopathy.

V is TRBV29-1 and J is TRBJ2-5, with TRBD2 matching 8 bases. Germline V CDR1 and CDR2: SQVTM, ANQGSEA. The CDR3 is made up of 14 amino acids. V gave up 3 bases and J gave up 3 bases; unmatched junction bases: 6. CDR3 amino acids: CSVDEAGAEETQYF. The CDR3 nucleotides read TGCAGCGTTGACGAAGCGGGAGCGGAAGAGACCCAGTACTTC.

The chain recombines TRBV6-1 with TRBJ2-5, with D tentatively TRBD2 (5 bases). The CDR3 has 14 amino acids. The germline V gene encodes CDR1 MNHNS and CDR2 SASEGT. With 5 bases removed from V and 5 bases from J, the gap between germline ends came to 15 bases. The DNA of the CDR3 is TGTGCCAGCAGTCCGGACTGGCGGGCGGAGACCCAGTACTTC. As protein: CASSPDWRAETQYF.

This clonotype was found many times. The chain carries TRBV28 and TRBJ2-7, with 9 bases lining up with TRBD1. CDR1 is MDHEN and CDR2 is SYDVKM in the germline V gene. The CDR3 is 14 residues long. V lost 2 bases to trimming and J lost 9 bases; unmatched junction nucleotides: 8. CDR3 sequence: CASSLRKTGGAQYF. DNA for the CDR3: TGTGCCAGCAGTTTACGAAAGACAGGGGGTGCGCAGTACTTC.

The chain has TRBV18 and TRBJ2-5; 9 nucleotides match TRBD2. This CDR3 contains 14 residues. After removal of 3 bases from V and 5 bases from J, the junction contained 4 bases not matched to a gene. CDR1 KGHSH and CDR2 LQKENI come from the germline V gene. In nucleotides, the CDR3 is TGTGCCAGCTCACCCGGCGGGGGGGCTGAGACCCAGTACTTC. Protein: CASSPGGGAETQYF.

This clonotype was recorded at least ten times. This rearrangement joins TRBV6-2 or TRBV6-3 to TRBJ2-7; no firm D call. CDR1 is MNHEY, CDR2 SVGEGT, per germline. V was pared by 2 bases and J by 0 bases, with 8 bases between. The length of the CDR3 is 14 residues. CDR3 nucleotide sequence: TGTGCCAGCAGTTACAGCGACAACTCCTACGAGCAGTACTTC. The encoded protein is CASSYSDNSYEQYF.

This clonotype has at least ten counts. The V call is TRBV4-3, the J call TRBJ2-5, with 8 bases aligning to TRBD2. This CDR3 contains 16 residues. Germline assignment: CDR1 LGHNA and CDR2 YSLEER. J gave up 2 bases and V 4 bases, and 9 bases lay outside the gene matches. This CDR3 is CASSLNGRAPQETQYF. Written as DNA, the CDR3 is TGCGCCAGCAGCCTCAACGGGAGGGCTCCGCAAGAGACCCAGTACTTC.

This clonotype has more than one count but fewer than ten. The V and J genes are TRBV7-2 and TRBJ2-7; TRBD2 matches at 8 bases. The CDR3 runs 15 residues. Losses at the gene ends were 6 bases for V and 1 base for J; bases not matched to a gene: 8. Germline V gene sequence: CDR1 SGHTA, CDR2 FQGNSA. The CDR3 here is CASSAAGGKSYEQYF. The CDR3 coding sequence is TGTGCCAGCAGTGCTGCGGGGGGCAAGTCCTACGAGCAGTACTTC.

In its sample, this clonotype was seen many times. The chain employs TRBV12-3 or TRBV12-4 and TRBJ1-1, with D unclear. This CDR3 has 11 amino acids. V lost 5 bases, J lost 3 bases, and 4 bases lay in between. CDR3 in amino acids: CASSDHTEAFF. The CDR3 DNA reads TGTGCCAGCAGTGACCACACTGAAGCTTTCTTT.

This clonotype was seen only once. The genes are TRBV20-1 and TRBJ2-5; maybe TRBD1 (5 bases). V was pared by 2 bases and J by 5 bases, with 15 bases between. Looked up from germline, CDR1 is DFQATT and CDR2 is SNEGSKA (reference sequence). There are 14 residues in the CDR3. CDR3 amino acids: CSARWVQGAETQYF. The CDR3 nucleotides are TGCAGTGCTAGATGGGTCCAGGGCGCGGAGACCCAGTACTTC.

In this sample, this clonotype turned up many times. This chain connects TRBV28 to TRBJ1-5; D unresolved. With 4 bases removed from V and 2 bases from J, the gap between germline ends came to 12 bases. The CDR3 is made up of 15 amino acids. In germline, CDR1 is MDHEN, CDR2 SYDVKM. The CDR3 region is CASSSTPSGNQPQHF. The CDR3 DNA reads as TGTGCCAGCAGTTCTACCCCTAGTGGCAATCAGCCCCAGCATTTT.

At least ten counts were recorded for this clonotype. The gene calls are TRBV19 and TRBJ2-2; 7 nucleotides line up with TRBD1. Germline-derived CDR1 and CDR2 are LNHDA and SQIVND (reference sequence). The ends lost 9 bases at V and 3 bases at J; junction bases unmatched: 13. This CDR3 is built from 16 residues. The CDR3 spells CASNSDRARYTGELFF. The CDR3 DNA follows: TGTGCCAGCAATTCAGACAGGGCGAGATACACCGGGGAGCTGTTTTTT.

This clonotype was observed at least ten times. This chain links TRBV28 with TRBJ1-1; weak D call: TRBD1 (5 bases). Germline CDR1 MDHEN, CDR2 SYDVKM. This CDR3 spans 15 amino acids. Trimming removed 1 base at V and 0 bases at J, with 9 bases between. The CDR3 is CASSLYSGLNTEAFF. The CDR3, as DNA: TGTGCCAGCAGTTTATATTCAGGGTTGAACACTGAAGCTTTCTTT. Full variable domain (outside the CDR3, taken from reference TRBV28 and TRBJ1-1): DVKVTQSSRYLVKRTGEKVFLECVQDMDHENMFWYRQDPGLGLRLIYFSYDVKMKEKGDIPEGYSVSREKKERFSLILESASTNQTSMYLCASSLYSGLNTEAFFGQGTRLTVV.

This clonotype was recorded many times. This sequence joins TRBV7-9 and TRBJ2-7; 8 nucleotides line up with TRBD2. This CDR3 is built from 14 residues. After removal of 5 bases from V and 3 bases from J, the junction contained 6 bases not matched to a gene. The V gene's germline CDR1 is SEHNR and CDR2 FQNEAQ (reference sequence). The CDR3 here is CASSTGGGNYEQYF. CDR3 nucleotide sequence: TGTGCCAGCAGCACCGGGGGGGGCAACTACGAGCAGTACTTC.